This T cell receptor beta chain was profiled in a study of CXCR4 blockade with PD-1 therapy in pancreatic cancer (dated by TCRdb to between 2019 and 2020). In terms of the full investigation: The study analyzed resected pancreatic ductal adenocarcinoma using multiplex immunohistochemistry and TCRbeta immunosequencing, along with ex vivo slice culture to test PD-1 and CXCR4 blockade. To look at intratumoral heterogeneity, the researchers TCR-sequenced two geographically distinct regions from each of about six tumors.

The CDR3 contains 16 residues, cysteine and phenylalanine counted. Of the read, only the CDR3 DNA is kept; its 48 bases are in frame from base 1. CDR1 and CDR2 are read off the germline V gene as ENHRY and SYGVKD. Germline trimming amounts to 0 bases on V and 1 base on J, with 2 as the count of junction bases outside the gene matches. Details on this clone: There is no known antigen for this receptor. Base qualities are not recorded, but no much larger clone differs from it by a single base.

None of the patients whose archived tumor blocks were used had received neoadjuvant therapy prior to resection. In the preserved-tissue arm, the study used 30 or so surgical resection samples taken from 24 pancreatic ductal adenocarcinoma patients who had not previously been treated. For the resection arm, ten 5-micron curls of FFPE tumor adjacent to the multiplex immunohistochemistry slide were used for DNA extraction. Using the immunoSEQ Assay at Adaptive Biotechnologies, the researchers immunosequenced TCRbeta CDR3 regions from the extracted DNA. Concerning the study's data processing: To measure the absolute abundance of each unique TCRbeta CDR3, the sequences were collapsed and filtered. Clonality was defined as 1 minus Pielou's evenness, computed on productive in-frame rearrangements only. Regional overlap was evaluated by tracking the top 100 nucleotide rearrangements across paired samples, and paired versus unrelated samples were compared using the Morisita index. The immunoSEQ Rearrangement Details tool was used to assess convergence of nucleotide rearrangements onto identical amino acid sequences. TCRdb's version of the immuneACCESS table is confined to in-frame rearrangements and falls short of the full clone set. An unresolved V gene accounts for under half of the shortfall where checked; the remainder is of unknown origin. The DNA gave D and trimming, while V, J and clone size come from that table. For this sample the table gives some 4,400 clones, of which 50% to 70% were detected only once. Roughly 13% of the sample is taken by the ten largest.

Study-wide conclusions, independent of this receptor: Clonal expansion was observed in tumors, with a mean productive clonality of about 0.15 compared with 0.05 in healthy blood, but no correlation between clonality and survival was found. Because only TCRbeta chains were sequenced, true antigen-specificity overlap among the convergent dominant clones remained unconfirmed, awaiting paired alpha-beta single-cell sequencing. The frequency of each amino acid clone correlated strongly with the number of distinct nucleotide rearrangements encoding that clone, suggesting convergent selection driven by common tumor antigens.

Input material: tumor tissue. The chain uses TRBV10-3 and TRBJ2-1, and TRBD1 matches 8 of the central bases. The clonotype comes from a human donor with pancreatic ductal adenocarcinoma. This receptor has the CDR3 CAISESWTGSYNEQFF. The DNA is as follows: TGTGCCATCAGTGAGTCCTGGACAGGGTCCTACAATGAGCAGTTCTTC.